Shown below are 2 T cell receptor beta chains from a single sample sequenced in a study of cytomegalovirus exposure and HLA in healthy donors. PCR involved 60 Vbeta and 13 Jbeta primers. Libraries were prepared by immunoSEQ multiplex PCR; TCRdb keeps only in-frame clonotypes and omits some of them. The sample carries roughly 140,000 clones, about four fifths recorded once. The specimen was PBMCs. Receptors originate from a man aged 40-49 years in good health and CMV-seronegative.

This clone was found once. V gene TRBV5-1 combines with J gene TRBJ2-1, with 7 bases aligning to TRBD1. V was pared by 4 bases and J by 4 bases, with 5 bases of the junction left unmatched. There are 14 residues in the CDR3. Germline values: CDR1 SGHRS, CDR2 YFSETQ. In DNA, the CDR3 is TGCGCCAGCAGCCCGGGACAGCTTTACAATGAGCAGTTCTTC. This translates into CASSPGQLYNEQFF.

The chain has TRBV6-5 and TRBJ1-3, with 8 bases lining up with TRBD1. The germline V gene encodes CDR1 MNHEY and CDR2 SVGAGI. This CDR3 is built from 15 residues. Germline trimming cut 5 bases from V and 3 bases from J; bases unmatched to any gene: 6. CDR3 region: CASSRTGRNGNTIYF. As DNA, the CDR3 is TGTGCCAGCAGTCGGACAGGGCGAAATGGAAACACCATATATTTT.